These 20 T cell receptor beta chains were sequenced from one sample in a study of cytomegalovirus exposure and HLA in healthy donors. The PCR ran on 60 Vbeta and 13 Jbeta primers. Some clones are missing from TCRdb's copy, which holds only in-frame ones; the method was immunoSEQ multiplex PCR. The sample has some 63,000 clones, about four fifths seen once; the top ten hold approximately 3.9%. Sequenced: PBMCs. The origin of the receptors is a woman aged 35 to 49 in good health and CMV-seronegative.

This chain connects TRBV5-1 to TRBJ2-1, with TRBD2 matching 12 bases. The CDR3 loop spans 15 amino acids. Germline V gene lookup returns CDR1 SGHRS and CDR2 YFSETQ. V was pared by 4 bases and J by 7 bases, with 6 bases of the junction left unmatched. CDR3 sequence reads: CASSTLAGGPNEQFF. CDR3 bases: TGCGCCAGCAGCACTCTAGCGGGAGGGCCGAATGAGCAGTTCTTC.

V is TRBV9 and J is TRBJ2-1; 7 positions match TRBD1. Germline CDR1 is SGDLS and CDR2 is YYNGEE. V was clipped by 3 bases and J by 1 base; unmatched bases: 7. The CDR3 extends over 16 amino acids. CDR3 coding DNA: TGTGCCAGCAGCGACCAACAGGGGCATTCCTACAATGAGCAGTTCTTC. Encoded protein: CASSDQQGHSYNEQFF.

This clone was counted a single time. This chain connects TRBV28 to TRBJ1-5; D possibly corresponds to TRBD1 (5 bases). Trimming left V 7 bases short and J 7 bases short, with 23 bases between. Germline V gene data show CDR1 as MDHEN and CDR2 as SYDVKM. The CDR3 length is 16 residues. The CDR3 nucleotides are TGTGCCAGCATCCTCACGCGGTCATGGGGCGGCCAGCCCCAGCATTTT. Its translation is CASILTRSWGGQPQHF.

This chain uses TRBV28 with TRBJ1-1; perhaps TRBD1 as D (5 bases). With 2 bases removed from V and 4 bases from J, the gap between germline ends came to 14 bases. Germline loops: CDR1 MDHEN, CDR2 SYDVKM. The CDR3 extends over 15 amino acids. Here the CDR3 reads CASSLNQGWRTEAFF. Written as DNA, the CDR3 is TGTGCCAGCAGTTTAAACCAGGGTTGGCGCACTGAAGCTTTCTTT.

The chain couples TRBV15 to TRBJ2-7; 7 nucleotides agree with TRBD2. V shed 2 bases, J shed 3 bases, and the junction held 16 bases outside the gene matches. There are 18 residues in the CDR3. Germline CDR1 LNHNV, CDR2 YYDKDF (reference sequence). In nucleotides, the CDR3 is TGTGCCACCAGCAGATCGAGCGGGAACAAATTATACGTCTACGAGCAGTACTTC. This encodes CATSRSSGNKLYVYEQYF. Using reference TRBV15 and TRBJ2-7 for the parts outside the CDR3, the full variable domain is DAMVIQNPRYQVTQFGKPVTLSCSQTLNHNVMYWYQQKSSQAPKLLFHYYDKDFNNEADTPDNFQSRRPNTSFCFLDIRSPGLGDTAMYLCATSRSSGNKLYVYEQYFGPGTRLTVT.

V usage is TRBV15 and J usage is TRBJ2-3, with D possibly TRBD2 on 6 matching bases. The CDR3 consists of 14 residues. CDR1 LNHNV and CDR2 YYDKDF come from the germline V gene (reference sequence). V lost 8 bases and J lost 1, with 13 bases in between. The CDR3 region is CATPRDSGTDTQYF. The CDR3 bases are TGTGCCACCCCCCGGGACTCCGGCACAGATACGCAGTATTTT.

This chain joins TRBV6-1 and TRBJ2-3, with unresolved D. This CDR3 contains 15 residues. With 6 bases removed from V and 0 bases from J, the gap between germline ends came to 13 bases. Germline V CDR1 and CDR2: MNHNS, SASEGT. CDR3 nucleotide sequence: TGTGCCAGCAGAGCTAGGATAACTAGCACAGATACGCAGTATTTT. This encodes CASRARITSTDTQYF.

The chain combines TRBV4-3 with TRBJ2-3; TRBD2 matches 7 bases. Trimming took 0 bases from V and 0 from J; bases not matched to a gene: 9. This CDR3 comprises 18 residues. Looked up from germline, CDR1 is LGHNA and CDR2 is YSLEER. CDR3: CASSQDLASGASTDTQYF. The CDR3 DNA reads as TGCGCCAGCAGCCAAGATCTGGCTAGCGGAGCTAGCACAGATACGCAGTATTTT.

This rearrangement joins TRBV9 to TRBJ2-3; TRBD2 agrees at 11 bases. The V gene's germline CDR1 is SGDLS and CDR2 YYNGEE. The CDR3 loop spans 21 amino acids. The trim removed 0 bases at V and 2 bases at J, leaving 17 bases unmatched. Written as DNA, the CDR3 is TGTGCCAGCAGCGTAGCTACCCCCATCCCCCTGACTAGCGGGAACACAGATACGCAGTATTTT. Translating it yields CASSVATPIPLTSGNTDTQYF. Filled out from reference TRBV9 and TRBJ2-3, the complete variable domain reads DSGVTQTPKHLITATGQRVTLRCSPRSGDLSVYWYQQSLDQGLQFLIQYYNGEERAKGNILERFSAQQFPDLHSELNLSSLELGDSALYFCASSVATPIPLTSGNTDTQYFGPGTRLTVL.

The chain couples TRBV29-1 to TRBJ2-7, with D possibly being TRBD1 (5 bases). V lost 4 bases and J lost 2, with 6 bases in between. The CDR3 runs 11 residues. The germline CDR1 and CDR2 sequences are SQVTM and ANQGSEA. Here the CDR3 DNA reads TGCAGCGTTGCACAGGCCTACGAGCAGTACTTC. Translated, it gives CSVAQAYEQYF.

The rearrangement uses TRBV15 and TRBJ1-5; the match to TRBD1 covers 7 bases. With 0 bases clipped from V and 6 bases from J, the junction kept 5 bases outside the gene matches. Germline lookup yields CDR1 LNHNV and CDR2 YYDKDF (reference sequence). CDR3 length: 15 amino acids. CDR3 sequence: CATSRDLGGGQPQHF. The CDR3 bases are TGTGCCACCAGCAGAGATCTAGGGGGCGGTCAGCCCCAGCATTTT.

The chain links TRBV18 to TRBJ2-5; 14 nucleotides line up with TRBD2. This CDR3 has 18 residues. V gave up 2 bases and J gave up 5 bases; unmatched junction bases: 10. Germline V gene sequence: CDR1 KGHSH, CDR2 LQKENI. CDR3: CASSPIPGLAGVVETQYF. The CDR3 region has the DNA TGTGCCAGCTCACCAATTCCGGGACTAGCGGGAGTTGTCGAGACCCAGTACTTC.

J is TRBJ2-5 and V is TRBV5-1; maybe TRBD1 (5 bases). The V gene lost 4 bases and the J gene lost 0 bases, with 16 bases spanning the gap. Germline CDR1 reads SGHRS; CDR2 reads YFSETQ. The CDR3 contains 16 residues. The CDR3 nucleotides are TGCGCCAGCAGCACCACAGGCAGGGCGTACCAAGAGACCCAGTACTTC. Protein sequence: CASSTTGRAYQETQYF.

The chain carries TRBV15 and TRBJ2-5; possibly TRBD2 for D (5 bases). The CDR3 is 16 amino acids. Germline V gene sequence: CDR1 LNHNV, CDR2 YYDKDF (reference sequence). The germline V and J ends were trimmed by 0 bases and 2 bases, with 13 bases remaining between them. The CDR3 loop is CATSRDLATAQETQYF. The CDR3 coding sequence is TGTGCCACCAGCAGAGATCTAGCAACAGCTCAAGAGACCCAGTACTTC.

The genes are TRBV27 and TRBJ2-5; D perhaps matches TRBD2 (5 bases). Germline V lookup: CDR1 MNHEY, CDR2 SMNVEV (reference sequence). The germline V and J ends were trimmed by 5 bases and 5 bases, with 9 bases remaining between them. The length of the CDR3 is 12 residues. CDR3 amino acids: CASSSSGETQYF. The CDR3 DNA sequence: TGTGCCAGCAGTAGTTCGGGGGAGACCCAGTACTTC.

The chain couples TRBV28 to TRBJ2-3, with D perhaps TRBD2 (5 bases). CDR1 MDHEN and CDR2 SYDVKM come from the germline V gene. Trimming pared 7 bases from V and 1 base from J, leaving 12 bases between. CDR3 length: 14 residues. This CDR3 reads CASTAPGGTDTQYF. The CDR3 bases are TGTGCCAGCACCGCGCCCGGGGGCACAGATACGCAGTATTTT. Filled out from reference TRBV28 and TRBJ2-3, the complete variable domain reads DVKVTQSSRYLVKRTGEKVFLECVQDMDHENMFWYRQDPGLGLRLIYFSYDVKMKEKGDIPEGYSVSREKKERFSLILESASTNQTSMYLCASTAPGGTDTQYFGPGTRLTVL.

The gene calls are TRBV7-6 and TRBJ1-5; possibly TRBD1 for D (5 bases). V shed 0 bases and J shed 0 bases, with 9 bases lying between them. Germline V lookup: CDR1 SGHVS, CDR2 FNYEAQ. The length of the CDR3 is 16 residues. The CDR3 loop is CASSLAAGLSNQPQHF. Here the CDR3 DNA reads TGTGCCAGCAGCTTAGCGGCAGGGCTTAGCAATCAGCCCCAGCATTTT.

The rearrangement links TRBV30 to TRBJ2-3; 10 bases agree with TRBD2. The CDR3 has 16 amino acids. Germline CDR1 GTSNPN, CDR2 SVGIG (reference sequence). J lost 5 bases, V lost 0 bases, and 8 bases had no gene match. The CDR3: CAWSVPAGGPRDTQYF. In nucleotides, the CDR3 is TGTGCCTGGAGTGTACCAGCGGGAGGGCCTAGAGATACGCAGTATTTT.

This clone was seen a handful of times. This rearrangement joins TRBV23-1 to TRBJ2-7, with D possibly being TRBD2 (6 bases). TRBV23-1 is an open reading frame whose function is uncertain. The CDR3 sequence is 14 residues long. The V and J ends lost 3 bases and 6 bases respectively, with 15 bases between them. CDR3: CASSQYPAEGEQYF. The DNA of the CDR3 is TGCGCCAGCAGTCAGTATCCGGCGGAGGGCGAGCAGTACTTC.

The CDR3 region has the DNA TGTGCCAGTAGTAAGTACAATATGAACACTGAAGCTTTCTTT. It yields the protein CASSKYNMNTEAFF. This sequence joins TRBV19 and TRBJ1-1; D unclear. CDR1 LNHDA and CDR2 SQIVND come from the germline V gene (reference sequence). CDR3 size: 14 residues. Trimming took off 4 bases at V and 0 bases at J, with 9 bases between the two ends.